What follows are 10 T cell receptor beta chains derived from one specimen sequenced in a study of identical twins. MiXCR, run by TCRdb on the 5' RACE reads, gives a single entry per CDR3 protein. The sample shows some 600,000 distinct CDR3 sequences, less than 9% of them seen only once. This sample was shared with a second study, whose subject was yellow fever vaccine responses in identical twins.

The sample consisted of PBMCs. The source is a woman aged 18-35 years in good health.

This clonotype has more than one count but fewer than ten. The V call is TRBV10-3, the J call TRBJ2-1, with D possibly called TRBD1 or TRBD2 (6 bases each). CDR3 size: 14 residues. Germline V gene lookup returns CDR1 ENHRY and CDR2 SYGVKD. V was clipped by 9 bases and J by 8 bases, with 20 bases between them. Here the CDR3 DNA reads TGTGCCATATGTGCCAAGGGGGGTTACGATGAGCAGTTCTTC. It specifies CAICAKGGYDEQFF.

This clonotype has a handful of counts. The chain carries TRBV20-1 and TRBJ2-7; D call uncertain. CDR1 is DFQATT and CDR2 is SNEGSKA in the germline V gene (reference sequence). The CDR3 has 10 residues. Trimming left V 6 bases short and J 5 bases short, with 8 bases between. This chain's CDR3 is CSAKQNEQYF. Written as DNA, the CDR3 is TGCAGTGCAAAACAGAACGAGCAGTACTTC.

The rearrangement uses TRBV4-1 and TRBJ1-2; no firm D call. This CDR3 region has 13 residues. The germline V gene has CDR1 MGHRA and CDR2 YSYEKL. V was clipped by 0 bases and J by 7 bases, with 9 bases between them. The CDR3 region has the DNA TGCGCCAGCAGCCAAGAAGAGGCTTCTGGCTACACCTTC. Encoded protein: CASSQEEASGYTF.

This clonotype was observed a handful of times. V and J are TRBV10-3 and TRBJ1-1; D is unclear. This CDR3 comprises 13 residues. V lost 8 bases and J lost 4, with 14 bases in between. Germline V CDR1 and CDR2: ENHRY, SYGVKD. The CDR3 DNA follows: TGTGCCATCCAGGTAGTATTGGGCACTGAAGCTTTCTTT. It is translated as CAIQVVLGTEAFF.

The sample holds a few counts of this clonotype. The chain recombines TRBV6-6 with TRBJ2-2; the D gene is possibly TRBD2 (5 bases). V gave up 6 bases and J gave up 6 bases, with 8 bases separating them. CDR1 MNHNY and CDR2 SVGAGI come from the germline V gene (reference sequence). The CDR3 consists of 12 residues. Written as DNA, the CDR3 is TGTGCCAGCAGCACTAGATCCGGGGAGCTGTTTTTT. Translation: CASSTRSGELFF.

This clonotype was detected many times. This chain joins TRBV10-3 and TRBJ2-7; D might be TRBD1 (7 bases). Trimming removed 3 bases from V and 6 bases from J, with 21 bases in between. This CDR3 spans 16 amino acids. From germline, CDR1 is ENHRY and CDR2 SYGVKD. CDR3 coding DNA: TGTGCCATCAGTGAAACTGGACCCAGGGGGGCAAGCGAGCAGTACGTC. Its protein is CAISETGPRGASEQYV.

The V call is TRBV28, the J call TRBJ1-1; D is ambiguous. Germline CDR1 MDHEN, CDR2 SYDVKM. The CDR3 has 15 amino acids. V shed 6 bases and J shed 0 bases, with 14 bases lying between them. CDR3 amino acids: CASRSPPGMNTEAFF. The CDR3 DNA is TGTGCCAGCAGGTCCCCCCCGGGAATGAACACTGAAGCTTTCTTT.

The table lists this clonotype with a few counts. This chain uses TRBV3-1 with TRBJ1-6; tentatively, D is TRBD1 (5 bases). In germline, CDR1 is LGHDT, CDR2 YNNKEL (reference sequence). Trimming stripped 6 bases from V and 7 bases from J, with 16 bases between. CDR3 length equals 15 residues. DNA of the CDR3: TGTGCCAGCAGTTCCGACAGTGGGGGGAATTCACCCCTCCACTTT. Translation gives CASSSDSGGNSPLHF.

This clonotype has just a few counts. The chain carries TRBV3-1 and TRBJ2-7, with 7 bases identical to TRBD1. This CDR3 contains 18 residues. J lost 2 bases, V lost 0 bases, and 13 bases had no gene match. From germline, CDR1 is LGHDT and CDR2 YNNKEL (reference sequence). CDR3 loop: CASSQDLIEGAITYEQYF. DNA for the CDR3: TGTGCCAGCAGCCAAGATCTGATCGAGGGGGCAATTACCTACGAGCAGTACTTC.

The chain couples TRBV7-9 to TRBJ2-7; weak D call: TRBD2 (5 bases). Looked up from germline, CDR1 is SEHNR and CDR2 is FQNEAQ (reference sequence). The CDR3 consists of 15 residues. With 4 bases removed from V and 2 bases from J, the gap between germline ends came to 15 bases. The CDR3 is CASSSRERSPYEQYF. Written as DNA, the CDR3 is TGTGCCAGCAGCTCTAGAGAGCGGAGTCCCTACGAGCAGTACTTC.